This T cell receptor (beta chain) was retrieved from a study of tumor-infiltrating lymphocytes in localized non-small cell lung cancer. Study information: The cohort mixed smokers and never-smokers, several histologies, and some post-neoadjuvant-chemotherapy samples. Resected tumor was paired with non-adjacent uninvolved lung from the same patient. Study outcomes and limitations: Technical variation could not be separated from intratumor heterogeneity here. Compared with uninvolved lung, tumors showed higher T cell infiltration by TCRbeta sequencing.

As concerns this clone: The antigen is not known.

TCRdb's table, derived via immunoSEQ multiplex PCR, lists solely in-frame clones and lacks some. This sample yields some 6,000 clones, of which 81% are seen a single time; roughly 9.3% belongs to the top ten. This CDR3 has 14 amino acids. The germline V and J ends were trimmed by 5 bases and 1 base, with 11 bases remaining between them. Germline loops: CDR1 MNHNY, CDR2 SVGAGI (reference sequence). Sequencing was carried out using lung tumor tissue. The rearrangement links TRBV6-6 to TRBJ1-2; D is unresolved. The sequence was collected from a human donor with non-small cell lung cancer. The CDR3 nucleotides read TGTGCCAGCAGTACAACCGGGATTAACTATGGCTACACCTTC. The encoded protein is CASSTTGINYGYTF.